A single sample gave rise to the 28 T cell receptor beta chains below, sequenced in a study of blood T cell repertoires in COVID-19. Data came from immunoSEQ multiplex PCR; TCRdb stores just in-frame clones and leaves some out. This sample has about 85,000 clones, with approximately 84% found just once. The source material was peripheral blood. The receptors stem from a human donor in a cohort sampled during active COVID-19.

The chain employs TRBV27 and TRBJ2-7, with TRBD1 matching 11 bases. This CDR3 is 11 amino acids long. The germline gives CDR1 MNHEY, CDR2 SMNVEV (reference sequence). V was pared by 10 bases and J by 6 bases, with 2 bases of the junction left unmatched. The CDR3 reads CATGQGAEQYF. Here the CDR3 DNA reads TGTGCCACCGGACAGGGGGCCGAGCAGTACTTC.

V gene TRBV19 combines with J gene TRBJ2-1, with 13 bases fitting TRBD2. This CDR3 has 17 amino acids. The J segment lost 3 bases and the V segment lost 5 bases, leaving 7 bases of the junction unmatched. CDR1 is LNHDA and CDR2 is SQIVND in the germline V gene (reference sequence). CDR3 DNA: TGTGCCAGTAGTGACCCGAGACTAGCGGGGGGCTACAATGAGCAGTTCTTC. Protein product: CASSDPRLAGGYNEQFF.

A single count supports this clone. This rearrangement joins TRBV5-5 to TRBJ2-3, with D possibly TRBD2 on 6 matching bases. Germline V CDR1 and CDR2: SGHKS, YYEKEE (reference sequence). The CDR3 length is 15 residues. Trimming left V 2 bases short and J 2 bases short, with 12 bases between. DNA of the CDR3: TGTGCCAGCAGCTTTTGGGGGGTATCCACAGATACGCAGTATTTT. Protein sequence: CASSFWGVSTDTQYF.

This clone was seen a single time. The gene calls are TRBV15 and TRBJ1-6; D might be TRBD1 (6 bases). The germline CDR1 and CDR2 sequences are LNHNV and YYDKDF (reference sequence). This CDR3 contains 16 residues. V lost 0 bases and J 6 bases, leaving 12 bases between the germline ends. The CDR3 spells CATSRDRGMSNSPLHF. In nucleotides, the CDR3 is TGTGCCACCAGCAGAGACAGGGGTATGAGTAATTCACCCCTCCACTTT.

The chain links TRBV7-9 to TRBJ1-5; D not certain. CDR3 length: 13 amino acids. Looked up from germline, CDR1 is SEHNR and CDR2 is FQNEAQ (reference sequence). The V and J ends lost 5 bases and 5 bases respectively, with 10 bases between them. The CDR3 region has the DNA TGTGCCAGCAGCGCAAGTAACTATCAGCCCCAGCATTTT. This codes for CASSASNYQPQHF.

The J gene is TRBJ2-4, the V gene TRBV14, with TRBD2 matching over 10 bases. Germline V gene lookup returns CDR1 SGHDN and CDR2 FVKESK. The CDR3 is 17 amino acids. After removal of 4 bases from V and 7 bases from J, the junction contained 13 bases not matched to a gene. The CDR3 reads CASSLRLSGGASNIQYF. DNA for the CDR3: TGTGCCAGCAGCCTCCGACTAAGCGGGGGGGCCTCGAACATTCAGTACTTC.

The V and J genes are TRBV5-6 and TRBJ2-7; D perhaps matches TRBD2 (5 bases). Germline CDR1 SGHDT, CDR2 YYEEEE. Trimming shortened V by 2 bases and J by 4 bases, and 16 bases separated the two germline ends. The CDR3 runs 15 residues. CDR3 sequence: CASSLWGSRGYEQYF. The CDR3 nucleotides are TGTGCCAGCAGCTTATGGGGATCTCGAGGGTACGAGCAGTACTTC.

With regard to this clone: Mismatch with germline at one junction end may stem from a read error. The sample holds other DNA sequences that translate to the same CDR3. The CDR3 reads CASSDLGSFNEQFF. The DNA for the CDR3 is TGTGCCAGTAGTGATCTTGGCAGTTTTAATGAGCAGTTCTTC. The chain is built from TRBV2 and TRBJ2-1; D gene uncertain. The CDR3 loop spans 14 amino acids. In germline, CDR1 is SNHLY, CDR2 FYNNEI.

CDR3 in amino acids: CASSFGQINSPLHF. CDR3 bases: TGTGCCAGCAGTTTTGGACAGATTAATTCACCCCTCCACTTT. The chain is built from TRBV27 and TRBJ1-6; D perhaps matches TRBD1 (6 bases). The germline V gene has CDR1 MNHEY and CDR2 SMNVEV (reference sequence). This CDR3 contains 14 residues. Trimming shortened V by 3 bases and J by 6 bases, and 9 bases separated the two germline ends.

The genes are TRBV3-1 (or the pseudogene TRBV3-2) and TRBJ2-7, with 8 nucleotides matching TRBD1. Trimming took 1 base from V and 2 from J; bases not matched to a gene: 1. Looked up from germline, CDR1 is LGHDT and CDR2 is YNNKEL (reference sequence). The CDR3 contains 14 residues. CDR3 coding DNA: TGTGCCAGCAGCCAAGTGGGACAGGCCTACGAGCAGTACTTC. Amino acids: CASSQVGQAYEQYF.

The CDR3 nucleotides read TGTGCCACCAGCCGGAGGACAGGGAACACCGGGGAGCTGTTTTTT. Protein: CATSRRTGNTGELFF. V is TRBV15 and J is TRBJ2-2; the match to TRBD1 covers 7 bases. The length of the CDR3 is 15 residues. Germline assignment: CDR1 LNHNV and CDR2 YYDKDF (reference sequence). V lost 5 bases to trimming and J lost 1 base; unmatched junction nucleotides: 4.

The chain couples TRBV4-1 to TRBJ2-1, with 13 positions matching TRBD2. Looked up from germline, CDR1 is MGHRA and CDR2 is YSYEKL. The V and J ends lost 3 bases and 2 bases, in that order; junction bases with no gene match: 1. The CDR3 extends over 16 amino acids. For the CDR3, the DNA is TGCGCCAGCAGCCAGGGACTAGCGGGGACCTACAATGAGCAGTTCTTC. It codes for CASSQGLAGTYNEQFF.

Concerning this clone: Different DNA sequences within this sample yield the same CDR3. J is TRBJ2-7 and V is TRBV5-1; weak D call: TRBD1 (5 bases). There are 14 residues in the CDR3. V gave up 0 bases and J gave up 1 base, with 8 bases separating them. Germline CDR1 reads SGHRS; CDR2 reads YFSETQ. This chain's CDR3 is CASSLEGSSYEQYF. CDR3 in DNA: TGCGCCAGCAGCTTGGAGGGGTCTTCCTACGAGCAGTACTTC. The variable domain in full, completed from reference TRBV5-1 and TRBJ2-7, reads KAGVTQTPRYLIKTRGQQVTLSCSPISGHRSVSWYQQTPGQGLQFLFEYFSETQRNKGNFPGRFSGRQFSNSRSEMNVSTLELGDSALYLCASSLEGSSYEQYFGPGTRLTVT.

The chain combines TRBV7-9 with TRBJ1-2, with D tentatively TRBD1 (5 bases). V gave up 1 base and J gave up 10 bases, with 7 bases separating them. Looked up from germline, CDR1 is SEHNR and CDR2 is FQNEAQ (reference sequence). CDR3 length equals 11 residues. DNA of the CDR3: TGTGCCAGCAGCTTAGGGGGGGACTACACCTTC. Its protein product is CASSLGGDYTF.

The chain has TRBV4-1 and TRBJ1-2; TRBD1 agrees at 7 bases. Per the germline V gene, CDR1 is MGHRA and CDR2 is YSYEKL. The CDR3 spans 15 residues. V was pared by 0 bases and J by 2 bases, with 3 bases of the junction left unmatched. The DNA for the CDR3 is TGCGCCAGCAGCCAAGAGCCGGGACAGAACTATGGCTACACCTTC. As protein: CASSQEPGQNYGYTF.

The chain carries TRBV7-9 and TRBJ1-2; no clear D. Germline V gene data show CDR1 as SEHNR and CDR2 as FQNEAQ (reference sequence). Trimming stripped 5 bases from V and 6 bases from J, with 19 bases between. The CDR3 has 15 amino acids. The chain's CDR3 is CASSPVGVMVNGYTF. The CDR3 region has the DNA TGTGCCAGCAGCCCAGTCGGGGTTATGGTAAATGGCTACACCTTC.

The V call is TRBV27, the J call TRBJ1-2; 11 bases match TRBD1. Trimming took 2 bases from V and 8 from J; bases not matched to a gene: 7. This CDR3 has 15 amino acids. Germline loops: CDR1 MNHEY, CDR2 SMNVEV (reference sequence). CDR3 protein: CASSLTGTGGYGYTF. As DNA, the CDR3 is TGTGCCAGCAGTTTAACCGGGACAGGGGGTTACGGCTACACCTTC.

The V call is TRBV7-3, the J call TRBJ1-1, with 8 nucleotides matching TRBD1. V lost 4 bases and J lost 4; bases outside the gene matches: 2. The germline gives CDR1 SGHTA, CDR2 FQGTGA. The CDR3 has 13 amino acids. The CDR3 DNA reads as TGTGCCAGCAGCTGGACAGGGATCACTGAAGCTTTCTTT. It encodes CASSWTGITEAFF.

The rearrangement joins TRBV11-2 to TRBJ2-1, with TRBD2 identical over 9 bases. Germline CDR1 and CDR2: SGHAT and FQNNGV. CDR3 size: 15 residues. V shed 3 bases and J 8 bases; nucleotides not matched to a gene: 8. CDR3 nucleotides: TGTGCCAGCAGCTTTGGCGGCGGGGGGGCCGATGAGCAGTTCTTC. It specifies CASSFGGGGADEQFF.

The rearrangement links TRBV5-6 to TRBJ1-5; possible D gene TRBD1, 6 bases. Trimming took off 1 base at V and 0 bases at J, with 20 bases between the two ends. The CDR3 sequence is 19 residues long. CDR1 and CDR2 from the germline V gene are SGHDT and YYEEEE. The CDR3 reads CASSLSSDPTGISNQPQHF. CDR3 in DNA: TGTGCCAGCAGCTTGTCCTCAGACCCTACAGGGATTAGCAATCAGCCCCAGCATTTT.

Only one count was recorded for this clone. The chain has TRBV14 and TRBJ2-3; D uncertain. Trimming stripped 0 bases from V and 8 bases from J, with 3 bases between. This CDR3 is 11 amino acids long. The germline gives CDR1 SGHDN, CDR2 FVKESK. This chain's CDR3 is CASSQDSTQYF. In DNA form, the CDR3 reads TGTGCCAGCAGCCAAGACAGTACGCAGTATTTT. Variable domain in full (rest from reference TRBV14 and TRBJ2-3): EAGVTQFPSHSVIEKGQTVTLRCDPISGHDNLYWYRRVMGKEIKFLLHFVKESKQDESGMPNNRFLAERTGGTYSTLKVQPAELEDSGVYFCASSQDSTQYFGPGTRLTVL.

This rearrangement joins TRBV18 to TRBJ1-3; D unclear. V was pared by 1 base and J by 8 bases, with 6 bases between. The length of the CDR3 is 12 residues. Germline CDR1 is KGHSH and CDR2 is LQKENI. DNA for the CDR3: TGTGCCAGCTCACCACTGCTAGACACCATATATTTT. Its protein is CASSPLLDTIYF.

DNA of the CDR3: TGCGCCAGCAGCCCGTGGCGGACAGGGCTGGATGGCTACACCTTC. Its protein is CASSPWRTGLDGYTF. V is TRBV5-1 and J is TRBJ1-2, with 8 bases lining up with TRBD1. The germline CDR1 and CDR2 sequences are SGHRS and YFSETQ. Unmatched junction bases numbered 11, after V lost 4 bases and J lost 6 bases. The CDR3 runs to 15 residues.

CDR3 coding DNA: TGTGCCAGCAGCTTAGGGACTAGCGGGGGCCAAGAGACCCAGTACTTC. It yields the protein CASSLGTSGGQETQYF. The chain employs TRBV7-2 and TRBJ2-5, with 13 bases matching TRBD2. Looked up from germline, CDR1 is SGHTA and CDR2 is FQGNSA. The CDR3 contains 16 residues. The V segment lost 1 base and the J segment 1 base; nucleotides outside the gene matches: 0.

The V and J genes are TRBV29-1 and TRBJ2-7, with 7 nucleotides matching TRBD1. Germline CDR1 is SQVTM and CDR2 is ANQGSEA. This CDR3 is 13 amino acids long. Germline trimming cut 4 bases from V and 2 bases from J; bases unmatched to any gene: 5. CDR3 sequence reads: CSVGQGTTYEQYF. CDR3 DNA: TGCAGCGTTGGACAGGGAACAACCTACGAGCAGTACTTC.

This clone was observed a handful of times. V and J are TRBV2 and TRBJ1-6, with TRBD1 as a possible D gene (5 bases). Per germline, CDR1 SNHLY and CDR2 FYNNEI. This CDR3 is built from 12 residues. V lost 9 bases to trimming and J lost 6 bases, with 9 bases between them. The CDR3 is CARRQPNSPLHF. CDR3 DNA sequence: TGTGCCAGAAGACAGCCTAATTCACCCCTCCACTTT.

The chain joins TRBV7-9 to TRBJ1-2; 7 nucleotides agree with TRBD1. V trimming: 8 bases; J trimming: 6 bases; junction bases outside the gene matches: 18. Germline V CDR1 and CDR2: SEHNR, FQNEAQ (reference sequence). CDR3 length: 16 residues. The CDR3 coding sequence is TGTGCCAGCCTACTGACAGGGAGAAGATTAAATGATGGCTACACCTTC. Its protein is CASLLTGRRLNDGYTF.

The sample holds a few counts of this clone. The chain has TRBV3-1 (or the pseudogene TRBV3-2) and TRBJ2-7; unclear D gene. The V gene's germline CDR1 is LGHDT and CDR2 YNNKEL (reference sequence). This CDR3 has 12 residues. The germline V and J ends were trimmed by 1 base and 6 bases, with 7 bases remaining between them. As DNA, the CDR3 is TGTGCCAGCAGCCAAGGGCGACTCGAGCAGTACTTC. Protein: CASSQGRLEQYF.